This T cell receptor beta chain was profiled in a study of cytomegalovirus exposure and HLA in healthy donors (dated by TCRdb to 2017 to 2019). In the study overall: In an earlier analysis of around 540 of the donors, 276 Gb of sequence data and roughly 100 million unique TCR beta sequences from about 179 million T cells were reported. Of the approximately 400 genotyped donors, roughly 85% fell in the genetic ancestry cluster associated with self-reported Caucasian donors. To predict cytomegalovirus infection status, the study combined high-throughput TCR immunosequencing, statistical association of individual TCRs with disease status, and machine learning. To decide whether each TCR beta V gene segment behaved as functional or pseudogenic, an earlier analysis of some 600 of the donors relied on high-throughput TCR beta sequencing. In a later analysis, previously published TCR beta repertoires from about 670 donors were re-analyzed and high-resolution HLA genotyping was added so that TCR occurrence patterns could be studied. A later genetic analysis took genome-wide SNP genotypes for 398 of the 666 donors and used that subset as a discovery cohort. Four to six DR-DQ haplotypes were handled as single units for association and clustering because linkage in the cohort was strong. Using immunosequencing, the study profiled T cell repertoires from 666 subjects and related those repertoires to cytomegalovirus serostatus. Alongside the repertoire data, information on donor age, sex, ethnicity and CMV serostatus was compiled. Besides the first cohort of more than 650 subjects, a separate validation cohort made up of over a hundred different subjects was used. HLA typing included class I and class II loci at four-digit resolution. Every repertoire in the discovery cohort had been generated on one and the same sequencing platform. Across about 380 genotyped donors of the cohort, an average of roughly 250,000 unique TCR beta nucleotide sequences per donor were sequenced, and approximately 17% of those sequences were non-productive. The number of donors typed differed by locus, with roughly 620-640 for A, B, C, DRB1 and DQB1, more than 500 for DQA1, approximately 580 for DPA1, and some 440 for DPB1. Rather than drawing on any new phenotypic data, the later analysis identified candidate immune exposures from TCR beta sequences and the way those sequences occurred across donors. The study was designed to test whether signatures of past pathogen exposure could be identified by cataloging public T cell receptors. An early release that covered about 600 HLA-typed donors contained approximately 320 gigabases of sequencing data and some 87 million unique TCR sequences.

Measured from the cysteine to the phenylalanine, the CDR3 is 9 residues long. Only the CDR3 DNA is retained, 27 bases long and in frame from the first base. V loses 11 bases, J loses 10 bases, and the germline ends lie 6 bases apart. CDR1 and CDR2 are read off the germline V gene as MNHNS and SASEGT. Library preparation employed the immunoSEQ multiplex PCR assay. For the multiplex PCR, a mixture combining 60 forward primers for TCR Vbeta segments and 13 reverse primers for TCR Jbeta segments was used. The CDR3 region of rearranged TCR beta genes was amplified from genomic DNA with a multiplex PCR assay. The Illumina HiSeq System was used to sequence the amplified TCR beta libraries as 87-base-pair reads. In the source study's methods: In a later analysis, 70 million to 95 million unique TCR beta chains were counted across the 650 to 700 repertoires, and about 10 million of these chains were shared by at least two donors. To remove PCR and sequencing errors, raw reads were error-corrected and collapsed into unique sequences using a nearest-neighbor algorithm that merged closely related sequences. To assign V, D and J gene segments, CDR3 sequences were aligned to IMGT reference sequences. For a sequence to be retained, a match of at least six nucleotides was required to both a V gene segment and a J gene segment. Rearrangements were called productive when the CDR3 lacked stop codons and stayed in frame with V and J; all others were non-productive. CDR3 was defined according to IMGT convention as the region running from the second conserved V-encoded cysteine to the conserved J-encoded phenylalanine. The earlier analysis of about 620 of the donors excluded sequences that lacked an unambiguous match to a single V gene segment. In an earlier analysis of some 590 of the donors, V segments were called functional above 56.7% productive rearrangements and were called segregating when the between-donor standard deviation exceeded 5%. A statistical classification framework was built for diagnosing cytomegalovirus status from the catalog of TCR beta chain sequences. In a later analysis, V and J genes were assigned by comparing TCR nucleotide sequences against IMGT/GENE-DB human TR gene sequences. In a later analysis, CDR3 sequences and most-parsimonious VDJ recombination scenarios were assigned using the TCRdist pipeline. In a later analysis, each TCR beta chain was defined by its CDR3 amino acid sequence together with its V-gene family, and reads lacking a unique V-gene family were excluded. As a way to deal with suspected cross-contamination and a sequencing artifact, a later analysis dropped approximately 570 nucleotide sequences that were highly shared and had low generation probability. For each public chain, a later analysis derived a clonal expansion index from normalized ranks of inferred template counts within each repertoire. In a later analysis, generation probabilities were computed with a VDJ recombination model fitted to out-of-frame rearrangements, and the resulting probabilities were checked against IGoR. Hypergeometric tests were used in a later analysis to score TCR-TCR, TCR-HLA and TCR-CMV co-occurrence, with a repertoire-size bias correction applied to the TCR pairs. False discovery rates were estimated in a later analysis by permuting HLA or CMV assignments 20 times. In a later analysis, co-occurring TCRs were grouped using DBSCAN, with TCRdist sequence similarity added in when clustering inside HLA-allele-positive subsets. For co-occurrence clustering, repertoires with fewer than 30,000 or more than 120,000 public chains were excluded, along with four to six repertoires with anomalous nucleotide sharing. The table was pulled from immuneACCESS by TCRdb, which kept in-frame rearrangements only. Such tables lose some clones; where checked, under half of the loss comes from unresolved V genes, and the rest has no known cause. V and J calls and clone size come straight from that table; D and trimming were deduced from the DNA. The sample table records some 150,000 clones; 70% to 85% of these occur just once. About 2.5% of the sample belongs to the ten largest clones.

The cohort consisted of 666 healthy bone marrow donors. At the time of sampling, all cohort members were nominally healthy, though unrecorded immune exposures were likely present. Of the 670 or so cohort members, around 290 had positive CMV serostatus and approximately 360 had negative CMV serostatus, and CMV serostatus was not recorded for the donor. A peripheral blood sample was provided by each donor, and peripheral blood mononuclear cells were used for TCR beta sequencing. Genomic DNA extraction from the blood cell samples was performed with the Qiagen DNeasy Blood Extraction Kit. Overall results and qualifications from the work: In the study, some 160 TCR beta chains were listed as associated with cytomegalovirus. A group of highly shared sequence variants was considered likely to be a technical artifact of the sequencing pipeline. In a later analysis, around 15,000 TCR beta sequences were associated with specific HLA alleles at a false discovery rate of 0.05. Strong co-occurrence of HLA alleles, especially DR and DQ, made assigning TCR associations to individual alleles difficult. HLA typing was unavailable for some donors at each locus, so association tests used only the typed subset. Linkage disequilibrium might explain the correlated functional status among segregating V segments, but an unknown experimental factor could not be ruled out. The authors suggested that the approach could potentially be extended to other disease states and immunological phenotypes. Presence/absence analyses assumed roughly uniform sequencing depth across donors, an assumption that may not hold. In a later analysis, the rate of TCR association differed among HLA loci, with DRB1 alleles having the most associated TCRs and HLA-C alleles having the fewest. According to a later analysis, most CMV-associated TCR beta chains appeared to be HLA-restricted, and the HLA associations seemed to be driven largely by CMV exposure. A further reported finding was that TCR beta sequences accurately predicted the HLA-A and HLA-B alleles for most subjects in the first cohort. V-gene and J-gene trimming of TCR beta chains was associated with a missense DCLRE1C variant in a later genetic analysis, and the association was replicated in an independent cohort. Because counts were too low, some 16 rarely observed V segments, including chromosome 9 orphons, were excluded from the earlier analysis of about 500 of the donors. A later analysis found that HLA-associated TCR beta chains were more clonally expanded and had lower generation probabilities than equally common non-associated chains. Some IMGT-functional V segments, including TRBV6-2 and TRBV6-3, could not be distinguished by the 87-base-pair reads and were therefore excluded. The classifier was reported to diagnose cytomegalovirus status with high specificity and sensitivity in both the original cohort and the validation cohort. While some public TCRs were present in many individuals, most TCR sequences turned up only very rarely across donors. This cohort had only TCR beta chains sequenced, and the lack of alpha or paired-chain data limited which features could be detected. CMV serostatus was the only immune exposure information available for the cohort. In a later analysis, several top co-occurrence clusters were reported to appear linked to parvovirus B19, influenza, CMV and Epstein-Barr virus. A few of the identified cytomegalovirus-associated TCR beta chains were confirmed in vitro to be specific for cytomegalovirus antigens. In a later genetic analysis, fewer N-insertions in productive TCRs were reported among donors in an Asian-associated ancestry cluster than the roughly 700-donor mean. In an earlier analysis of more than 500 of the donors, most TCR beta V segments appeared in productive rearrangements about 90% or about 30% of the time, broadly matching IMGT annotations.

A remark on this clone: Its antigen remains undetermined. No base-level quality is on record; no much larger clone is a single base apart.

The sample consisted of PBMCs. The V gene is TRBV6-1 and the J gene is TRBJ1-6, with the D gene not confidently named. The sequence was collected from a human donor in good health. The CDR3 reads as follows: CAPRSPLHF. In nucleotide form, the sequence is TGTGCCCCCAGGTCACCCCTCCACTTT.